Sequencing of this T cell receptor beta chain was carried out in a study of CD8 T cells in ankylosing spondylitis. General observations from the study: Previous work reported some of these motif variants in the synovial fluid and blood of reactive arthritis. Clones linked to disease were reported to show significant enrichment in matched ankylosing spondylitis synovial fluid. Disease-associated clones were CD8+ and fairly uncommon in peripheral blood. Several highly homologous variants formed a TCR beta motif that appeared characteristic of ankylosing spondylitis blood.

Worth noting for this clonotype: Its specificity is unknown.

The CDR3 covers 15 residues. Germline V gene sequence: CDR1 SNHLY, CDR2 FYNNEI. J lost 5 bases, V lost 6 bases, and 12 bases had no gene match. Using quantitative 5'-RACE with molecular barcodes, the authors made TCR beta libraries. A single record per CDR3 protein comes from TCRdb applying MiXCR to the 5' RACE reads. Among over 200,000 distinct CDR3 sequences listed, approximately 16% were seen once. V is TRBV2 and J is TRBJ2-5; TRBD2 matches 7 bases. The sample taken for sequencing was blood, either unsorted or a sorted T cell fraction (not recorded which). The origin of this receptor is a male donor with ankylosing spondylitis. In DNA, the CDR3 is TGTGCCAGCAGATCGGGAGGACCCCTGCGCGAGACCCAGTACTTC. It specifies CASRSGGPLRETQYF.